This entry lists 27 T cell receptor beta chains sequenced from one sample in a study of T-cell reconstitution after alpha-beta-depleted transplantation in children. TCRbeta library preparation incorporated unique molecular identifiers. TCRdb redid the calling of the PCR reads with MiXCR, one entry per CDR3 protein. The profile shows 200,000 to 250,000 distinct CDR3 sequences, around 12% of them singletons. Source: PBMCs from the stem cell graft donor, taken from the stem cell graft. These receptor sequences come from a human donor who donated a stem cell graft to a child with acute lymphoblastic leukemia.

This clonotype showed up many times. The chain uses TRBV6-1 and TRBJ2-3; D gene ambiguous. Per the germline V gene, CDR1 is MNHNS and CDR2 is SASEGT. The CDR3 has 15 residues. The V end was cut by 2 bases, the J end by 9 bases, with 18 bases between. This chain's CDR3 is CASSESPEVHLTQYF. As DNA, the CDR3 is TGTGCCAGCAGTGAATCGCCCGAGGTTCACCTCACGCAGTATTTT.

This clonotype was seen repeatedly, ten times or more. The rearrangement joins TRBV20-1 to TRBJ1-2, with a possible D match to TRBD1 (5 bases). CDR1 is DFQATT, CDR2 SNEGSKA, per germline (reference sequence). V lost 6 bases and J 2 bases, leaving 16 bases between the germline ends. The CDR3 length is 14 residues. In nucleotides, the CDR3 is TGCAGTGCGCTGGAGGGGACGGGGAACTATGGCTACACCTTC. Its translation: CSALEGTGNYGYTF.

There are many counts of this clonotype. The rearrangement links TRBV29-1 to TRBJ2-1; 10 bases map to TRBD2. Germline loops: CDR1 SQVTM, CDR2 ANQGSEA. The trim removed 5 bases at V and 8 bases at J, leaving 3 bases unmatched. This CDR3 has 12 amino acids. This chain's CDR3 is CSVTSGIYEQFF. In DNA form, the CDR3 reads TGCAGCGTTACTAGCGGGATATATGAGCAGTTCTTC.

This clonotype came up many times. The chain combines TRBV5-1 with TRBJ2-2; D gene uncertain. Germline CDR1 is SGHRS and CDR2 is YFSETQ. This CDR3 has 13 amino acids. The V end lost 1 base, the J end lost 4 bases, and 5 bases lay between the germline ends. Here the CDR3 reads CASSLLATGELFF. CDR3 DNA sequence: TGCGCCAGCAGCTTGCTTGCCACCGGGGAGCTGTTTTTT.

This clonotype was detected many times. The chain employs TRBV24-1 and TRBJ2-3; possible D gene TRBD2, 5 bases. The V end lost 3 bases, the J end lost 2 bases, and 11 bases lay between the germline ends. CDR3 length equals 15 residues. Per germline, CDR1 KGHDR and CDR2 SFDVKD. The CDR3 bases are TGTGCCACCAGTGATCCTCGGACTGTCACAGATACGCAGTATTTT. Its translation: CATSDPRTVTDTQYF.

This clonotype was observed a handful of times. V is TRBV29-1 and J is TRBJ2-1; D might be TRBD1 or TRBD2, each matching 5 bases. The CDR3 is 15 amino acids. Germline loops: CDR1 SQVTM, CDR2 ANQGSEA. Trimming left V 6 bases short and J 0 bases short, with 15 bases between. The CDR3 nucleotides read TGCAGCGTACCCCCTACGAGGGGCTCCTACAATGAGCAGTTCTTC. Its protein is CSVPPTRGSYNEQFF.

This clonotype was recorded many times. The chain combines TRBV7-2 with TRBJ1-1; D gene unclear. The germline CDR1 and CDR2 sequences are SGHTA and FQGNSA. This CDR3 has 13 residues. V dropped 5 bases and J dropped 0 bases, with 7 bases sitting between them. CDR3 region: CASSVGMNTEAFF. The CDR3 coding sequence is TGTGCCAGCAGCGTTGGGATGAACACTGAAGCTTTCTTT.

This clonotype was counted at least ten times. The J gene is TRBJ1-5, the V gene TRBV15; no clear D gene. This CDR3 spans 14 amino acids. Trimming stripped 0 bases from V and 2 bases from J, with 5 bases between. The germline gives CDR1 LNHNV, CDR2 YYDKDF (reference sequence). CDR3 region: CATSREIGNQPQHF. In nucleotides, the CDR3 is TGTGCCACCAGCAGAGAGATCGGCAATCAGCCCCAGCATTTT.

The sample holds many counts of this clonotype. The chain links TRBV5-1 to TRBJ1-5; 9 bases map to TRBD1. CDR1 and CDR2 from the germline V gene are SGHRS and YFSETQ. The junction had 3 bases not matched to a gene; V was cut back by 3 bases and J by 8 bases. The CDR3 covers 13 residues. In DNA, the CDR3 is TGCGCCAGCAGCTCAGACAGGGGGGAGCCCCAGCATTTT. This encodes CASSSDRGEPQHF.

The chain carries TRBV7-9 and TRBJ2-2; D gene unclear. Germline V gives CDR1 SEHNR, CDR2 FQNEAQ (reference sequence). V shed 6 bases and J shed 6 bases, with 8 bases lying between them. This CDR3 has 12 amino acids. Here the CDR3 DNA reads TGTGCCAGCAGGGGGATAGCCGGGGAGCTGTTTTTT. It specifies CASRGIAGELFF.

The chain couples TRBV11-1 to TRBJ2-1; possibly TRBD2 for D (6 bases). The germline V gene has CDR1 SGHAT and CDR2 FQDESV (reference sequence). CDR3 length equals 20 residues. V lost 2 bases and J lost 5, with 28 bases in between. CDR3 sequence (DNA): TGTGCCAGCAGCTTAACTTCGCGGCCGGGCCCCTTGGCGGGACACAATGAGCAGTTCTTC. Protein sequence: CASSLTSRPGPLAGHNEQFF.

This chain links TRBV20-1 with TRBJ2-5; 13 bases match TRBD2. This CDR3 has 16 residues. Per the germline V gene, CDR1 is DFQATT and CDR2 is SNEGSKA (reference sequence). Trimming removed 6 bases from V and 4 bases from J; junction bases left unmatched: 11. CDR3 DNA: TGCAGTGCAGGGAAATGGACTAGCGGGAGAATAGAGACCCAGTACTTC. Translated, it gives CSAGKWTSGRIETQYF.

This clonotype was seen at least ten times. J is TRBJ2-1 and V is TRBV20-1, with TRBD1 matching over 8 bases. The CDR3 is made up of 17 amino acids. After removal of 3 bases from V and 0 bases from J, the junction contained 10 bases not matched to a gene. Germline V lookup: CDR1 DFQATT, CDR2 SNEGSKA (reference sequence). The CDR3 here is CSASLPGGLGSYNEQFF. CDR3 DNA: TGCAGTGCTAGTCTGCCAGGGGGCCTGGGCTCCTACAATGAGCAGTTCTTC.

This clonotype was counted many times. The chain is built from TRBV7-2 and TRBJ1-2; D unclear. The CDR3 extends over 14 amino acids. Trimming took off 4 bases at V and 8 bases at J, with 17 bases between the two ends. Germline V gene data show CDR1 as SGHTA and CDR2 as FQGNSA. CDR3 sequence reads: CASSSTASRPGYTF. CDR3 DNA sequence: TGTGCCAGCAGCTCTACGGCCTCCCGGCCGGGCTACACCTTC. The whole variable domain, filled in from reference TRBV7-2 and TRBJ1-2, reads GAGVSQSPSNKVTEKGKDVELRCDPISGHTALYWYRQSLGQGLEFLIYFQGNSAPDKSGLPSDRFSAERTGGSVSTLTIQRTQQEDSAVYLCASSSTASRPGYTFGSGTRLTVV.

This clonotype was seen repeatedly, ten times or more. The rearrangement links TRBV5-1 to TRBJ1-2; D gene unclear. The germline gives CDR1 SGHRS, CDR2 YFSETQ. This CDR3 has 15 residues. The germline V and J ends were trimmed by 4 bases and 0 bases, with 13 bases remaining between them. The CDR3 DNA follows: TGCGCCAGCAGCCTCCTTCCGGGAGCTAACTATGGCTACACCTTC. Its protein is CASSLLPGANYGYTF.

This clonotype was seen a few times. V is TRBV7-9 and J is TRBJ1-2, with no clear D. With 5 bases removed from V and 2 bases from J, the gap between germline ends came to 15 bases. The CDR3 is 15 amino acids. Germline V lookup: CDR1 SEHNR, CDR2 FQNEAQ (reference sequence). In DNA, the CDR3 is TGTGCCAGCAGCGGGGTTCGGACCGTCAACTATGGCTACACCTTC. Protein product: CASSGVRTVNYGYTF. The full variable domain, rest sourced from reference TRBV7-9 and TRBJ1-2, is DTGVSQNPRHKITKRGQNVTFRCDPISEHNRLYWYRQTLGQGPEFLTYFQNEAQLEKSRLLSDRFSAERPKGSFSTLEIQRTEQGDSAMYLCASSGVRTVNYGYTFGSGTRLTVV.

As concerns this clonotype: A much bigger clone sits one base away, suggesting this may be a read error. The chain couples TRBV20-1 to TRBJ1-1; D ambiguous. CDR1 and CDR2 (germline): DFQATT, SNEGSKA (reference sequence). V was clipped by 3 bases and J by 0 bases, with 14 bases between them. The CDR3 spans 15 residues. This chain's CDR3 is CSASTGNPMNTEAFF. The CDR3 nucleotides read TGCAGTGCTAGTACCGGGAACCCCATGAACACTGAAGCTTTCTTT.

On this clonotype: Being one base from a much bigger clone, this may be a read error. CDR3 sequence reads: CASSQLVREGYTF. The CDR3 DNA is TGTGCCAGCAGTCAACTGGTGCGTGAGGGCTACACCTTC. This chain connects TRBV7-9 to TRBJ1-2; D not certain. The CDR3 extends over 13 amino acids. Germline V lookup: CDR1 SEHNR, CDR2 FQNEAQ (reference sequence). Trimming removed 6 bases from V and 8 bases from J, with 16 bases in between.

A few counts support this clonotype. The V and J genes are TRBV5-1 and TRBJ2-7; a weak D match, TRBD2 (6 bases). Germline values: CDR1 SGHRS, CDR2 YFSETQ. V dropped 0 bases and J dropped 0 bases, with 13 bases sitting between them. This CDR3 has 16 residues. The DNA for the CDR3 is TGCGCCAGCAGCTTGGCCGGAGGGATCCTCTCCTACGAGCAGTACTTC. Encoded protein: CASSLAGGILSYEQYF.

This clonotype has ten or more counts. J is TRBJ2-2 and V is TRBV7-9; maybe TRBD2 (5 bases). From germline, CDR1 is SEHNR and CDR2 FQNEAQ (reference sequence). The ends were cut back, 2 bases at V and 5 bases at J, with 9 bases in the middle. CDR3 length: 14 amino acids. The CDR3, as DNA: TGTGCCAGCAGCTTAAGAAGAGGGACCGGGGAGCTGTTTTTT. The encoded protein is CASSLRRGTGELFF.

This clonotype came up many times. The chain combines TRBV4-3 with TRBJ2-2; D is possibly TRBD2 (7 bases). The CDR3 has 15 residues. Trimming stripped 1 base from V and 9 bases from J, with 15 bases between. From germline, CDR1 is LGHNA and CDR2 YSLEER. The CDR3 region has the DNA TGCGCCAGCAGCCAAGTGATCGGGGGGCGCAGGGAGCTGTTTTTT. Translated, it gives CASSQVIGGRRELFF.

The V and J genes are TRBV20-1 and TRBJ2-5; 9 bases agree with TRBD1. Germline-derived CDR1 and CDR2 are DFQATT and SNEGSKA (reference sequence). The CDR3 runs to 14 residues. The CDR3 DNA follows: TGCTGCTTCCCGGGACAGGGTTACGGAGAGACCCAGTACTTC. It translates to CCFPGQGYGETQYF.

This clonotype was seen many times. V is TRBV5-1 and J is TRBJ1-1; D might be TRBD1 (5 bases). Deletions cut 0 bases from V and 0 bases from J, with 9 bases between. Germline-derived CDR1 and CDR2 are SGHRS and YFSETQ. There are 15 residues in the CDR3. The CDR3 reads CASSLDRTLNTEAFF. As DNA, the CDR3 is TGCGCCAGCAGCTTGGACAGGACCCTGAACACTGAAGCTTTCTTT.

This clonotype occurred many times. The CDR3 sequence is CASSSRGRGLAKNIQYF. The CDR3 bases are TGCGCCAGCAGCTCGCGCGGCAGGGGCCTAGCCAAAAACATTCAGTACTTC. The chain links TRBV5-1 to TRBJ2-4, with TRBD1 as a possible D gene (6 bases). V was cut by 3 bases and J by 0 bases, with 16 bases left in between. The CDR3 contains 17 residues. Germline assignment: CDR1 SGHRS and CDR2 YFSETQ.

The J gene is TRBJ1-5, the V gene TRBV27; 8 nucleotides line up with TRBD1. CDR3 size: 14 residues. Germline CDR1 and CDR2: MNHEY and SMNVEV (reference sequence). The junction had 4 bases not matched to a gene; V was cut back by 5 bases and J by 4 bases. The CDR3 loop is CASSPRQGNQPQHF. The CDR3 DNA reads as TGTGCCAGCAGTCCGCGACAGGGGAATCAGCCCCAGCATTTT.

In this sample, this clonotype turned up many times. The chain joins TRBV27 to TRBJ2-1, with D tentatively TRBD1 (6 bases). The germline V gene has CDR1 MNHEY and CDR2 SMNVEV (reference sequence). The CDR3 totals 16 residues. The V gene lost 5 bases and the J gene lost 3 bases, with 17 bases spanning the gap. The DNA for the CDR3 is TGTGCCAGCAGTCCCAATCAGGGGCCGGTCTACAATGAGCAGTTCTTC. It yields the protein CASSPNQGPVYNEQFF.

V is TRBV9 and J is TRBJ1-2, with D possibly matching TRBD1 (5 bases). Trimming took off 2 bases at V and 5 bases at J, with 13 bases between the two ends. The CDR3 runs 14 residues. Per the germline V gene, CDR1 is SGDLS and CDR2 is YYNGEE. In DNA form, the CDR3 reads TGTGCCAGCAGCGTCGCCAGGGACCCTTATGGCTACACCTTC. It is translated as CASSVARDPYGYTF.